Given below is one T cell receptor beta chain in context. Its antigen is not identified. With random hexamers, reverse transcription was performed on roughly 0.5 to 1 ug of RNA. Amplification of the TCR beta CDR3 was carried out by immunoSEQ multiplex PCR, which spanned a total of 54 Vbeta and 13 Jbeta segments. TCRdb re-called the immunoSEQ multiplex PCR reads through MiXCR, storing one row per CDR3 protein. The sample lists around 230,000 distinct CDR3 sequences, around 96% occurring once. Trimming stripped 4 bases from V and 6 bases from J, with 13 bases between. The CDR3 contains 13 residues. Germline CDR1 SGDLS, CDR2 YYNGEE. This specimen belongs to a study of CD8 T cells in Susac syndrome. Study-level results: It was acknowledged in the study that the number of individuals who were included in its TCR sequencing and HLA analysis was relatively small.

The receptor was isolated from a human donor with Susac syndrome. The sample consisted of CD4+ T cells from PBMCs. The genes are TRBV9 and TRBJ1-1, with D possibly being TRBD1 (5 bases). CDR3 residues: CASSQTWGSEAFF. The CDR3 DNA reads as TGTGCCAGCAGCCAGACGTGGGGGTCTGAAGCTTTCTTT.